A selection of T cell receptor beta chains follows, all from one sample in a study of blood T cell repertoires in COVID-19. Sequenced by immunoSEQ multiplex PCR; TCRdb stores in-frame clones only, minus some. The sample lists around 200,000 clones, more than 75% occurring once. The sample taken for sequencing was peripheral blood. Every receptor here comes from a man between 60 and 70 years old who had recovered from COVID-19. Each CDR3 is given with its conserved first and last residue.

v_gene	CDR3aa
TRBV29-1	CSVDPVPTGELFF
TRBV11-2	CASSQNGPEAFF
TRBV5-4	CASSLWGDYGETQYF
TRBV4-2	CASSFGTANLNTEAFF
TRBV5-1	CASSPSRGGVGEQYF
TRBV11-2	CASSEGGKLYEKLFF
TRBV4-2	CASSQGSGGWSDTQYF
TRBV19	CASSTDRAFYGYTF
TRBV30	CAWRWSGGTYEQYF
TRBV14	CASSQVTGGELFF
TRBV5-6	CASSFGDSPSDEQYF
TRBV30	CAWSVVQGGQPQHF
TRBV5-1	CASSLLGTSGTYEQYF
TRBV10-1	CASCVPRGGGGGQNTEAFF
TRBV27	CARALSKDRGRISEPQHF
TRBV7-8	CASSLLRDRNSPLHF
TRBV7-3	CASSPQGLASVEQFF
TRBV10-3	CAIGSSGVTDTQYF
TRBV6-5	CASSSRDYSSYEQYF
TRBV7-2	CASSLEGGTSVEQFF
TRBV6-5	CASQGGPINEQFF
TRBV18	CASSPGGPSDQPQHF
TRBV9	CASSGRASANTEAFF
TRBV7-8	CASSPRLDTGELFF
TRBV5-1	CASSLLTSGASTDTQYF
TRBV7-9	CASSLGAGWEQYF
TRBV5-1	CASSGDRGHGNSPLHF